The clone carrying this T cell receptor beta chain appeared many times. This entry comes from a study of CD8 T cells in ankylosing spondylitis. TCRdb redid the calling of the 5' RACE reads with MiXCR, one entry per CDR3 protein. The data show some 180,000 distinct CDR3 sequences, about 20% seen once. Germline V gene data show CDR1 as SGHTA and CDR2 as FQGNSA. There are 17 residues in the CDR3. The junction had 10 bases not matched to a gene; V was cut back by 1 base and J by 2 bases. This sequence joins TRBV7-2 and TRBJ2-7; 8 nucleotides match TRBD2. The TCR comes from a male donor aged 10-35 years with ankylosing spondylitis or in good health (not recorded which). Sequencing was performed on blood, either unsorted or a sorted T cell fraction (not recorded which). Written as DNA, the CDR3 is TGTGCCAGCAGCTTAGAAGAGACTAGCGCTATTGCCTACGAGCAGTACTTC. Translated, it gives CASSLEETSAIAYEQYF.